This T cell receptor (beta chain) was identified in a study of blood T cell repertoires in COVID-19. V lost 7 bases and J lost 6; bases outside the gene matches: 10. The germline CDR1 and CDR2 sequences are SEHNR and FQNEAQ (reference sequence). The CDR3 runs to 15 residues. As handled by the study authors: Nucleated cell number was recorded as an estimate derived from reference gene primer amplification. The protocol was immunoSEQ multiplex PCR, while the TCRdb copy is restricted to in-frame clones and leaves out a portion. From that table come the V and J calls and clone size; the DNA was used to work out D and trimming. Of a few hundred thousand clones detected, about 68% appear once; the ten largest clones hold around 3.4%.

This sequence originates from an elderly woman with acute or convalescent COVID-19. The V gene is TRBV7-9, the J gene TRBJ2-2; TRBD2 agrees at 8 bases. Input material: peripheral blood. CDR3 sequence (DNA): TGTGCCAGCACCCGGACTAGCAAGGACCCCGGGGAGCTGTTTTTT. This codes for CASTRTSKDPGELFF.